The T cell receptor beta chain under discussion was sequenced for a study of cytomegalovirus exposure and HLA in healthy donors. General observations from the study: Later, an analysis showed that TCR beta chains associated with HLA were more clonally expanded than others that were equally common.

PCR involved 60 Vbeta and 13 Jbeta primers. Measured with immunoSEQ multiplex PCR; TCRdb has only the in-frame clones, and not every one. The sample lists around 130,000 clones, over 70% occurring once. Notes on this clone: Its antigen is not identified.

The sequence was obtained from a woman between 35 and 50 years old in good health and CMV-seronegative. The material sequenced was PBMCs.

The CDR3 region has the DNA TGTGCCAGCAGCCAGGACAGGTACTACGAGCAGTACTTC. It translates to CASSQDRYYEQYF. J is TRBJ2-7 and V is TRBV7-9; the match to TRBD1 covers 7 bases. The CDR3 runs 13 residues. The junction had 4 bases not matched to a gene; V was cut back by 5 bases and J by 3 bases. Germline CDR1 is SEHNR and CDR2 is FQNEAQ (reference sequence).